One sample yielded the 2 T cell receptor beta chains listed below, sequenced in a study of blood T cells in healthy people across ages. With a J-beta primer mix and a sample-barcoded 5' primer, a second PCR ran roughly 6 to 12 cycles. One entry per CDR3 protein, called by TCRdb with MiXCR from the 5' RACE reads. Here the sample spans 1.5 million to 2 million distinct CDR3 sequences, 49% being singletons. Sequencing used blood. These receptors were taken from a woman aged 40 to 50 in good health.

J is TRBJ1-2 and V is TRBV5-5, with D possibly matching TRBD1 (5 bases). With 4 bases removed from V and 0 bases from J, the gap between germline ends came to 13 bases. Germline CDR1 reads SGHKS; CDR2 reads YYEKEE (reference sequence). The CDR3 totals 15 residues. This CDR3 reads CASSLHPTANYGYTF. The CDR3, as DNA: TGTGCCAGCAGCCTCCACCCGACAGCTAACTATGGCTACACCTTC.

The chain combines TRBV5-5 with TRBJ2-1, with TRBD2 matching 11 bases. The CDR3 runs 16 residues. Germline CDR1 SGHKS, CDR2 YYEKEE (reference sequence). The V gene end was trimmed by 0 bases and the J gene end by 11 bases; junction bases not matched to a gene: 10. The CDR3 coding sequence is TGTGCCAGCAGCTTGGATATAGCGGGGGGGCCCGTTCAGCAGTTCTTC. It encodes CASSLDIAGGPVQQFF.